This TCR beta chain was sequenced during a study of T cells in Graves' hyperthyroidism and ophthalmopathy. RNA transcripts were the template for amplifying TCR beta CDR3 regions. TCR CDR3 underwent first-round RT-PCR with the HTBI primer set. TCRdb ran MiXCR on the multiplex PCR reads and lists one entry per CDR3 protein. The table shows around 390,000 distinct CDR3 sequences, with about 15% occurring only once. The V end was cut by 2 bases, the J end by 4 bases, with 8 bases between. Germline-derived CDR1 and CDR2 are SGHTA and FQGTGA. This CDR3 has 13 residues. This clonotype has at least ten counts.

Sequencing input: blood. This TCR derives from a woman aged 25 to 39 with Graves' ophthalmopathy. The chain uses TRBV7-3 and TRBJ1-1; possible D gene TRBD1, 5 bases. This CDR3 reads CASSLFQGTEAFF. The CDR3 DNA is TGTGCCAGCAGCTTATTCCAGGGCACTGAAGCTTTCTTT.